This is a list of T cell receptor beta chains from one sample in a study of T cell changes during pregnancy in multiple sclerosis. The table came from immunoSEQ multiplex PCR; TCRdb's copy has only in-frame clones and leaves some out. Among over 85,000 clones listed, roughly 90% were seen once. This specimen consisted of peripheral blood, obtained in the first trimester of pregnancy. These receptors all come from a female donor in good health, enrolled as a control in a pregnancy study. Each CDR3 is given without its conserved first and last residue. Each record gives: V gene, J gene, CDR3 protein.

v_call: TRBV18
j_call: TRBJ2-5
cdr3_aa: ASEEAGAGETQY

v_call: TRBV7-8
j_call: TRBJ1-1
cdr3_aa: ASSSAPGALTEAF

v_call: TRBV27
j_call: TRBJ1-3
cdr3_aa: ASASGSSGNTIY

v_call: TRBV30
j_call: TRBJ1-2
cdr3_aa: AWRRDRARGYT

v_call: TRBV6-1
j_call: TRBJ2-7
cdr3_aa: ASSESLSVAKQY

v_call: TRBV2
j_call: TRBJ1-6
cdr3_aa: ASSAARQGGSPLH

v_call: TRBV30
j_call: TRBJ2-7
cdr3_aa: AWSVRAYEQY

v_call: TRBV7-7
j_call: TRBJ1-1
cdr3_aa: ASSPGAF

v_call: TRBV29-1
j_call: TRBJ1-4
cdr3_aa: SADSGTGGVGEKLF

v_call: TRBV9
j_call: TRBJ2-1
cdr3_aa: ASSGLSGGRWYEQF

v_call: TRBV28
j_call: TRBJ2-7
cdr3_aa: ASSLFQS

v_call: TRBV7-9
j_call: TRBJ2-5
cdr3_aa: ASSFPRLETQY

v_call: TRBV4-2
j_call: TRBJ2-1
cdr3_aa: ASSPRRGLAGGHNEQF

v_call: TRBV30
j_call: TRBJ1-1
cdr3_aa: AWSYTGAEAF

v_call: TRBV10-3
j_call: TRBJ2-7
cdr3_aa: AISDGQGVGEQY

v_call: TRBV19
j_call: TRBJ1-2
cdr3_aa: ASSPTGAGYGYT

v_call: TRBV4-1
j_call: TRBJ2-7
cdr3_aa: ASSQDTTNYEQY

v_call: TRBV4-2
j_call: TRBJ2-1
cdr3_aa: ASSNPQGSYNEQF

v_call: TRBV27
j_call: TRBJ1-5
cdr3_aa: ATQARGAVGQPQH

v_call: TRBV27
j_call: TRBJ2-5
cdr3_aa: ASISSSRPGVYLFETQY

v_call: TRBV4-1
j_call: TRBJ2-7
cdr3_aa: ASSQAPTSFSYEQY

v_call: TRBV7-9
j_call: TRBJ2-3
cdr3_aa: ASSPGGGTDTQY

v_call: TRBV7-9
j_call: TRBJ2-7
cdr3_aa: ASSPPPQYEQY

v_call: TRBV5-1
j_call: TRBJ1-1
cdr3_aa: ASSLSTLNTEAF

v_call: TRBV9
j_call: TRBJ1-4
cdr3_aa: ASSDNGLNEKLF

v_call: TRBV25-1
j_call: TRBJ2-7
cdr3_aa: ASTGQGTYYEQY

v_call: TRBV4-2
j_call: TRBJ1-3
cdr3_aa: ASSQNPGQGANTIY

v_call: TRBV5-1
j_call: TRBJ1-4
cdr3_aa: ASKLDIVGEKLF

v_call: TRBV6-6
j_call: TRBJ2-2
cdr3_aa: AIHLGGRTGELF

v_call: TRBV21-1
j_call: TRBJ1-5
cdr3_aa: ASSKPGTPDQPQH

v_call: TRBV4-3
j_call: TRBJ2-3
cdr3_aa: ASSPQSSGGKDTQY

v_call: TRBV7-2
j_call: TRBJ2-3
cdr3_aa: ASSLLGLATDTQY

v_call: TRBV6-1
j_call: TRBJ2-6
cdr3_aa: ASSEWTGGSGANVLT

v_call: TRBV19
j_call: TRBJ2-2
cdr3_aa: ASSTRTGNAGELF

v_call: TRBV2
j_call: TRBJ2-7
cdr3_aa: ASSEGGAVGEQY

v_call: TRBV4-3
j_call: TRBJ1-2
cdr3_aa: ASSQATGTASGYT

v_call: TRBV29-1
j_call: TRBJ2-3
cdr3_aa: SVATDTQY

v_call: TRBV30
j_call: TRBJ1-1
cdr3_aa: AWSVLLTEAF

v_call: TRBV19
j_call: TRBJ1-6
cdr3_aa: ACTTGLGDSPLH

v_call: TRBV27
j_call: TRBJ1-1
cdr3_aa: ASSRGGNTEAF

v_call: TRBV27
j_call: TRBJ2-5
cdr3_aa: ASSLARLGGQQETQY

v_call: TRBV7-6
j_call: TRBJ1-1
cdr3_aa: ASSLNQGNTEAF

v_call: TRBV18
j_call: TRBJ1-2
cdr3_aa: ASSKDRNNYGYT

v_call: TRBV30
j_call: TRBJ1-2
cdr3_aa: AWSEADRGGYT

v_call: TRBV28
j_call: TRBJ2-7
cdr3_aa: ASSHRGSYEQY

v_call: TRBV7-2
j_call: TRBJ2-3
cdr3_aa: ASSRVLAGLTDTQY

v_call: TRBV14
j_call: TRBJ1-2
cdr3_aa: ASSRGGPEAYGYT